Listed below are T cell receptor beta chains from one sample, sequenced in a study of T cells in Graves' hyperthyroidism and ophthalmopathy. One entry per CDR3 protein results from TCRdb running MiXCR on the multiplex PCR reads. The table has roughly 420,000 distinct CDR3 sequences, approximately 15% seen once. The sample comprised blood. The receptor set was obtained from a woman aged 18-29 years with Graves' hyperthyroidism. Both conserved end residues are part of each CDR3. The D gene is left open where the match is weak. Where a row states a size, it is once, few, many or the class of an expanded clone; other rows omit it.

TRBJ1-1,NA,TRBV29-1,NA,CSVSPRRGNTEAFF,TGCAGCGTTTCTCCCCGGAGGGGAAACACTGAAGCTTTCTTT
TRBJ2-7,few,TRBV27,NA,CASSLSGSEQYF,TGTGCCAGCAGTTTATCAGGAAGCGAGCAGTACTTC
TRBJ1-2,few,TRBV30,NA,CASKAGGLGGYTF,TGTGCCTCCAAGGCCGGTGGATTGGGTGGCTACACCTTC
TRBJ2-7,few,TRBV15,NA,CATSRGGQGTYEQYF,TGTGCCACCAGCAGAGGGGGGCAGGGGACCTACGAGCAGTACTTC
TRBJ1-1,few,TRBV20-1,NA,CSAPPEGVITEAFF,TGCAGTGCCCCTCCTGAGGGGGTAATCACTGAAGCTTTCTTT
TRBJ1-5,many,TRBV28,NA,CASSPTTNQPQHF,TGTGCCAGCTCACCTACAACCAATCAGCCCCAGCATTTT
TRBJ1-2,NA,TRBV5-6,TRBD1,CASSFYTGGAPYGYTF,TGTGCCAGCAGCTTTTACACAGGGGGCGCACCTTATGGCTACACCTTC
TRBJ1-2,once,TRBV29-1,NA,CSVAPDEIF,TGCAGCGTAGCCCCGGACGAGATCTTC
TRBJ2-2,many,TRBV2,NA,CASSAEGFTGELFF,TGTGCCAGCAGTGCTGAGGGCTTCACCGGGGAGCTGTTTTTT
TRBJ1-2,many,TRBV28,NA,CASTYQGHTYGYTF,TGTGCCAGCACCTACCAGGGACACACCTATGGCTACACCTTC
TRBJ1-2,few,TRBV28,NA,CASSLIEGFGYTF,TGTGCCAGCAGTTTAATTGAGGGTTTTGGCTACACCTTC
TRBJ2-2,many,TRBV7-2,NA,CASSNQVNTGELFF,TGTGCCAGCAGCAACCAGGTGAACACCGGGGAGCTGTTTTTT
TRBJ2-2,NA,TRBV12-3/TRBV12-4,NA,CASSPRISGELFF,TGTGCCAGCAGTCCTAGAATCTCCGGGGAGCTGTTTTTT
TRBJ2-2,many,TRBV5-7,TRBD2,CASSPGLAGGIGELFF,TGTGCCAGCAGCCCTGGACTAGCGGGAGGGATCGGGGAGCTGTTTTTT
TRBJ2-1,NA,TRBV19,TRBD2,CASSMTVAGGPASAYNEQFF,TGTGCCAGTAGTATGACGGTAGCGGGAGGGCCCGCTTCAGCCTACAATGAGCAGTTCTTC
TRBJ2-7,many,TRBV7-2,NA,CASSLEAPSYEQYF,TGTGCCAGCAGCTTAGAAGCGCCATCCTACGAGCAGTACTTC
TRBJ1-5,NA,TRBV28,NA,CASSSRGQSNQPQHF,TGTGCCAGCAGTTCCCGGGGGCAGAGCAATCAGCCCCAGCATTTT
TRBJ1-4,NA,TRBV6-1,NA,CASSEFPPGASTNEKLFF,TGTGCCAGCAGTGAATTCCCCCCGGGGGCTTCAACTAATGAAAAACTGTTTTTT